This TCR beta chain is drawn from a study of response to subunit inactivated influenza vaccine (dated by TCRdb to the late 2010s). Broadly, across the study: The study used deep quantitative T cell receptor repertoire profiling to track responses to a trivalent subunit inactivated influenza vaccine.

From the germline V gene, CDR1 is LGHNA and CDR2 is YNFKEQ. The CDR3 goes from the cysteine to the phenylalanine over 16 residues. Of all the DNA, just the CDR3 is kept, 48 bases in frame from base 1. After removal of 5 bases from V and 5 bases from J, the junction retains 6 bases not matched to a gene. Broad study findings and their caveats: The authors proposed that each seasonal influenza vaccination may bring in only a limited number of new T cells.

The library was prepared using RT-PCR. Instrument on record: Illumina HiSeq 2500. TCRdb took the public reads, trimmed them with fastp at Q25, ran MiXCR for clone calling and kept in-frame beta chains. Every entry covers one CDR3 protein and lists the most common genes and DNA from its rows. Here the sample has 550,000 to 800,000 distinct CDR3 sequences; approximately 14% occur a single time. 9.5% to 13% of the sample belongs to the ten largest clones. Details on this clonotype: What antigen it recognizes has not been identified. No base quality information exists; no much larger clone differs at one position.

The material was PBMCs from blood, obtained about 12 days after vaccination. The clonotype comes from a man aged 50-60 years who received an inactivated influenza vaccine. Donor details come from another sample of the same person, matched by shared clones. This receptor chain uses TRBV4-2 and TRBJ2-1; a stretch of 13 junction bases matches TRBD2. The nucleotides read TGTGCCAGCAGCAAAGGACTAGCGGGGGCCGACAATGAGCAGTTCTTC. The translation is CASSKGLAGADNEQFF.